One and the same sample provided the 8 T cell receptor beta chains below, sequenced in a study of Graves' ophthalmopathy and Graves' hyperthyroidism. The study amplified TCR beta CDR3 regions using RNA transcripts. Second-round multiplex PCR came after first-round RT-PCR with HTBI primers. One entry per CDR3 protein results from TCRdb running MiXCR on the multiplex PCR reads. The table includes about 600,000 distinct CDR3 sequences, just under 40% detected once. Sequenced input: peripheral blood or thyroid tissue (not recorded which). These receptors all stem from an adult man with Graves' hyperthyroidism.

In this sample, this clonotype turned up many times. This chain uses TRBV5-8 with TRBJ2-2, with 8 bases identical to TRBD2. Germline V gene lookup returns CDR1 SGHTS and CDR2 YDEGEE. This CDR3 is built from 16 residues. The V and J ends lost 3 bases and 2 bases, in that order; junction bases with no gene match: 6. This CDR3 reads CASSWSGSINTGELFF. CDR3 coding DNA: TGTGCCAGCAGCTGGAGCGGGAGCATCAACACCGGGGAGCTGTTTTTT.

This clonotype was observed many times. The gene calls are TRBV7-2 and TRBJ2-7; 10 nucleotides align to TRBD1. This CDR3 contains 18 residues. The germline V gene encodes CDR1 SGHTA and CDR2 FQGNSA. V trimming: 1 base; J trimming: 2 bases; junction bases outside the gene matches: 11. The CDR3 reads CASSLERGQGIRTYEQYF. The DNA of the CDR3 is TGTGCCAGCAGCTTAGAGAGGGGACAGGGGATCCGCACCTACGAGCAGTACTTC.

Concerning this clonotype: With a much larger clone just one base away, this may be a read error. The rearrangement joins TRBV20-1 to TRBJ1-3, with D hard to call. Germline lookup yields CDR1 DFQATT and CDR2 SNEGSKA (reference sequence). This CDR3 spans 13 amino acids. The CDR3 DNA reads TGCAGTGCTAGGTCGAGCTCTGGAAGCACCATATATTTT. Translating gives CSARSSSGSTIYF.

This clonotype was seen at least ten times. The CDR3 nucleotides are TGTGCCAGCAGTGAAGCCGTGACACCGAACACTGAAGCTTTCTTT. This translates into CASSEAVTPNTEAFF. This chain uses TRBV2 with TRBJ1-1; the D is unclear. Deletions cut 0 bases from V and 1 base from J, with 9 bases between. The germline V gene has CDR1 SNHLY and CDR2 FYNNEI. This CDR3 has 15 amino acids.

To note about this clonotype: Being one base from a much bigger clone, this may be a read error. This CDR3 is missing its conserved last phenylalanine or tryptophan, likely due to a read error. The V gene is TRBV19, the J gene TRBJ2-2, with a possible D match to TRBD1 (5 bases). Germline V gene data show CDR1 as LNHDA and CDR2 as SQIVND (reference sequence). Trimming removed 7 bases from V and 6 bases from J, with 15 bases in between. CDR3 size: 14 residues. In nucleotides, the CDR3 is TGTGCCAGTACCCCAAACGCAGGGTCCGGGGAGCTGTTTTTA. This gives the protein CASTPNAGSGELFL.

V usage is TRBV29-1 and J usage is TRBJ2-5; 8 bases fit TRBD1. Per germline, CDR1 SQVTM and CDR2 ANQGSEA. CDR3 size: 11 residues. The V and J ends lost 6 bases and 3 bases, in that order; junction bases with no gene match: 0. The CDR3 is CSVTGEETQYF. CDR3 DNA sequence: TGCAGCGTGACAGGGGAAGAGACCCAGTACTTC.

This clonotype was picked up a small number of times. This chain uses TRBV19 with TRBJ1-5, with 8 bases aligning to TRBD1. CDR1 LNHDA and CDR2 SQIVND come from the germline V gene (reference sequence). The CDR3 is 14 amino acids. V was pared by 10 bases and J by 7 bases, with 12 bases of the junction left unmatched. DNA for the CDR3: TGTGCCACCGGGACGGGACAGGTATTCCAGCCCCAGCATTTT. Protein sequence: CATGTGQVFQPQHF.

A word on this clonotype: A much bigger clone sits one base away, suggesting this may be a read error. This chain joins TRBV20-1 and TRBJ2-7; TRBD2 agrees at 10 bases. Unmatched junction bases numbered 7, after V lost 6 bases and J lost 2 bases. Germline V CDR1 and CDR2: DFQATT, SNEGSKA (reference sequence). This CDR3 is built from 14 residues. The CDR3 region has the DNA TGCAGTGCCGAAGTAGCGGGAGGACCCTACGAGCAGTACTTC. It encodes CSAEVAGGPYEQYF.